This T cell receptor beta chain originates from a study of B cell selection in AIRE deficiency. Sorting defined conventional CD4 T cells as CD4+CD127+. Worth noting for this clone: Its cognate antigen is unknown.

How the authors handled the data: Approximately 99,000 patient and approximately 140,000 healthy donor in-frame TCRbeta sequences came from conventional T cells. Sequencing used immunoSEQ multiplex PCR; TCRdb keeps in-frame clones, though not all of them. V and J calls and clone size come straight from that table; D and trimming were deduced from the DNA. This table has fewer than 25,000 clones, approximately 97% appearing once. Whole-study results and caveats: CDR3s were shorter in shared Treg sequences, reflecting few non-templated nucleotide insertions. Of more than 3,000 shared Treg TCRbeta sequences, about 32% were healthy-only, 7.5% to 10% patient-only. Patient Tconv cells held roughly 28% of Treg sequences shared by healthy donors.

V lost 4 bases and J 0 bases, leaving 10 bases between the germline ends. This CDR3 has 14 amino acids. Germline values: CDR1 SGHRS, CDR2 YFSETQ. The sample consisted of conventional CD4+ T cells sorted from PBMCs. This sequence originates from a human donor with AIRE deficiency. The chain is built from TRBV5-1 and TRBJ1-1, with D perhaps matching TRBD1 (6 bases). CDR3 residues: CASSPGVVNTEAFF. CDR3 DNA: TGCGCCAGCAGCCCAGGGGTGGTGAACACTGAAGCTTTCTTT. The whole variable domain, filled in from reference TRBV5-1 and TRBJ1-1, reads KAGVTQTPRYLIKTRGQQVTLSCSPISGHRSVSWYQQTPGQGLQFLFEYFSETQRNKGNFPGRFSGRQFSNSRSEMNVSTLELGDSALYLCASSPGVVNTEAFFGQGTRLTVV.